The 16 T cell receptor beta chains listed next were all sequenced from one sample in a study of T cell responses to AZD1222 COVID-19 vaccine. Using immunoSEQ multiplex PCR, the repertoire was profiled, and TCRdb retains in-frame clones only, with some absent. Counted here are some 130,000 clones, around 90% occurring once; the ten biggest clones make up 6.3%. The sample here was peripheral blood, taken on day 0 of AZD1222 vaccination. These receptors were obtained from an adult in good health.

The V gene is TRBV3-1 (or the pseudogene TRBV3-2), the J gene TRBJ1-4; no clear D. The CDR3 runs to 14 residues. Trimming took off 3 bases at V and 8 bases at J, with 13 bases between the two ends. Germline V lookup: CDR1 LGHDT, CDR2 YNNKEL (reference sequence). The DNA of the CDR3 is TGTGCCAGCAGCCATTATACTAGAGGCGAAAAACTGTTTTTT. Translating it yields CASSHYTRGEKLFF.

This clone was recorded only once. The J gene is TRBJ2-5, the V gene TRBV7-9; D is undetermined. This CDR3 region has 13 residues. CDR1 and CDR2 (germline): SEHNR, FQNEAQ (reference sequence). V shed 8 bases and J shed 4 bases, with 14 bases lying between them. CDR3 region: CASRWVEGETQYF. Written as DNA, the CDR3 is TGTGCCAGCCGGTGGGTCGAAGGAGAGACCCAGTACTTC.

This clone was seen just once. This chain joins TRBV30 and TRBJ1-4; TRBD1 aligns across 10 bases. V shed 2 bases, J shed 8 bases, and the junction held 8 bases outside the gene matches. The germline gives CDR1 GTSNPN, CDR2 SVGIG (reference sequence). This CDR3 has 15 amino acids. This CDR3 is CAWSPLGDRGEKLFF. The CDR3 DNA follows: TGTGCCTGGAGTCCACTCGGGGACAGGGGCGAAAAACTGTTTTTT. Together with reference TRBV30 and TRBJ1-4, the CDR3 gives the full variable domain: SQTIHQWPATLVQPVGSPLSLECTVEGTSNPNLYWYRQAAGRGLQLLFYSVGIGQISSEVPQNLSASRPQDRQFILSSKKLLLSDSGFYLCAWSPLGDRGEKLFFGSGTQLSVL.

The chain employs TRBV29-1 and TRBJ2-1; 8 bases are shared with TRBD2. Germline V CDR1 and CDR2: SQVTM, ANQGSEA. Germline trimming cut 3 bases from V and 6 bases from J; bases unmatched to any gene: 4. The CDR3 covers 13 residues. The CDR3 spells CSVEVGGANEQFF. DNA for the CDR3: TGCAGCGTTGAGGTCGGGGGGGCCAATGAGCAGTTCTTC.

This clone has a single count. The chain links TRBV19 to TRBJ2-1; 9 bases are shared with TRBD2. Trimming cost V 8 bases and J 4 bases; bases outside gene matches: 3. The CDR3 has 13 amino acids. CDR1 is LNHDA and CDR2 is SQIVND in the germline V gene (reference sequence). The CDR3 is CASLAGGYNEQFF. CDR3 sequence (DNA): TGTGCCAGTCTGGCGGGGGGGTACAATGAGCAGTTCTTC.

The rearrangement links TRBV3-1 (or the pseudogene TRBV3-2) to TRBJ2-3; no clear D gene. Germline values: CDR1 LGHDT, CDR2 YNNKEL (reference sequence). The CDR3 is 13 amino acids. The V and J ends lost 2 bases and 5 bases respectively, with 8 bases between them. CDR3 nucleotides: TGTGCCAGCAGCCAAAATACCGGAGATACGCAGTATTTT. This codes for CASSQNTGDTQYF.

The genes are TRBV7-2 and TRBJ2-7; 7 bases agree with TRBD1. This CDR3 region has 14 residues. With 4 bases clipped from V and 4 bases from J, the junction kept 7 bases outside the gene matches. Germline V gives CDR1 SGHTA, CDR2 FQGNSA. CDR3 nucleotide sequence: TGTGCCAGCAGCTCGAGACAGGGCAAGTACGAGCAGTACTTC. Protein sequence: CASSSRQGKYEQYF.

Here the CDR3 DNA reads TGTGCCAGCAGCATCTCAGGGGGCGCGCGAAATGAGCAGTTCTTC. Translation gives CASSISGGARNEQFF. The chain couples TRBV5-6 to TRBJ2-1, with 8 bases that match TRBD1. The CDR3 is made up of 15 amino acids. The trim removed 4 bases at V and 7 bases at J, leaving 10 bases unmatched. Germline V gene lookup returns CDR1 SGHDT and CDR2 YYEEEE.

The chain recombines TRBV30 with TRBJ1-5; 8 bases are a match to TRBD1. V was clipped by 0 bases and J by 6 bases; unmatched bases: 10. Germline assignment: CDR1 GTSNPN and CDR2 SVGIG (reference sequence). This CDR3 has 16 amino acids. The CDR3 protein is CAWSVPGQEVGQPQHF. CDR3 coding DNA: TGTGCCTGGAGTGTGCCGGGACAGGAGGTCGGTCAGCCCCAGCATTTT.

This chain links TRBV2 with TRBJ1-2; D not resolved. Trimming stripped 4 bases from V and 7 bases from J, with 7 bases between. Germline assignment: CDR1 SNHLY and CDR2 FYNNEI. The CDR3 is 11 residues long. The CDR3 loop is CASSARVGYTF. The CDR3 DNA reads as TGTGCCAGCAGTGCTCGAGTTGGCTACACCTTC.

This chain connects TRBV6-6 to TRBJ2-1; D possibly matches TRBD1 or TRBD2 (5 bases each). This CDR3 has 14 residues. V was trimmed by 5 bases and J by 9 bases, leaving 17 bases between them. CDR1 MNHNY and CDR2 SVGAGI come from the germline V gene (reference sequence). CDR3 protein: CASSTPGTAGEQFF. The CDR3, as DNA: TGTGCCAGCAGTACCCCCGGGACGGCGGGTGAGCAGTTCTTC.

The V and J genes are TRBV20-1 and TRBJ1-5; D unresolved. CDR1 and CDR2 (germline): DFQATT, SNEGSKA (reference sequence). Trimming took off 3 bases at V and 5 bases at J, with 11 bases between the two ends. The length of the CDR3 is 13 residues. CDR3 sequence (DNA): TGCAGTGCTAGTACGGGAAGTCATCAGCCCCAGCATTTT. Its protein is CSASTGSHQPQHF.

This chain connects TRBV18 to TRBJ2-4; no firm D call. The germline CDR1 and CDR2 sequences are KGHSH and LQKENI. The CDR3 totals 13 residues. V lost 5 bases and J 0 bases, leaving 5 bases between the germline ends. The CDR3 here is CASSEVAKNIQYF. The CDR3 coding sequence is TGTGCCAGCTCAGAGGTAGCCAAAAACATTCAGTACTTC.

The chain couples TRBV30 to TRBJ2-1, with 10 bases lining up with TRBD2. This CDR3 region has 14 residues. Trimming cost V 0 bases and J 4 bases; bases outside gene matches: 0. The germline gives CDR1 GTSNPN, CDR2 SVGIG (reference sequence). The CDR3 loop reads CAWSVLAGYNEQFF. CDR3 sequence (DNA): TGTGCCTGGAGTGTACTAGCGGGGTACAATGAGCAGTTCTTC.

CDR3 in DNA: TGCGCCAGCAGGAGGGGTGGTACCGGGGAGCTGTTTTTT. It is translated as CASRRGGTGELFF. The chain couples TRBV10-1 to TRBJ2-2; D is perhaps TRBD1 or TRBD2 (5 bases each). CDR3 length equals 13 residues. Trimming removed 6 bases from V and 5 bases from J, with 10 bases in between. Germline loops: CDR1 WNHNN, CDR2 SYGVQD (reference sequence).

The rearrangement uses TRBV6-6 and TRBJ2-1; tentative D call: TRBD2 (5 bases). V lost 5 bases and J lost 6, with 23 bases in between. The germline V gene has CDR1 MNHNY and CDR2 SVGAGI (reference sequence). CDR3 length: 17 amino acids. The CDR3 DNA sequence: TGTGCCAGCAGTCTCGAGCCCCCTAGCATCCAACGCAATGAGCAGTTCTTC. Residues: CASSLEPPSIQRNEQFF.